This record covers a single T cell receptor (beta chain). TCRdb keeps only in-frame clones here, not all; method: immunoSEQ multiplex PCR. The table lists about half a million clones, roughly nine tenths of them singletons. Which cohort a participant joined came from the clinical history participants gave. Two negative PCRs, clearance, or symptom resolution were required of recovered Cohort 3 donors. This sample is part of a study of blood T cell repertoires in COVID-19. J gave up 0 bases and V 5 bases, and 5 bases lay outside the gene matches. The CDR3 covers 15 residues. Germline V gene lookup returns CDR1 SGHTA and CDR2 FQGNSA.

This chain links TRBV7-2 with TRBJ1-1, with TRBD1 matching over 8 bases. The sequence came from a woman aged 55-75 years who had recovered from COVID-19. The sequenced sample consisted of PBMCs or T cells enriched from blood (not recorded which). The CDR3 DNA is TGTGCCAGCAGCGAGACAGGGGTTCTGAACACTGAAGCTTTCTTT. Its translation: CASSETGVLNTEAFF.